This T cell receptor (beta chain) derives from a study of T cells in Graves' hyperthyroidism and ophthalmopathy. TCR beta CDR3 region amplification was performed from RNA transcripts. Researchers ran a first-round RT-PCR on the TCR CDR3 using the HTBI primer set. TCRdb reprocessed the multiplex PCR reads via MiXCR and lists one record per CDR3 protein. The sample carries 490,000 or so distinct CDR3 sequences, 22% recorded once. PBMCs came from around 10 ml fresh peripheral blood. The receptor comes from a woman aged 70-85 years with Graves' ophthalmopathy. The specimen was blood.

The CDR3 DNA reads TGTGCCAGCAGTTACTCCCAGGGACCCGACCGGCAGTACTTC. Amino acids: CASSYSQGPDRQYF. The chain recombines TRBV6-5 with TRBJ2-7; TRBD1 or TRBD2 may be the D gene (5 bases each). Germline V lookup: CDR1 MNHEY, CDR2 SVGAGI. The CDR3 consists of 14 residues. V gave up 0 bases and J gave up 9 bases, with 15 bases separating them.